This TCR beta chain was sequenced for a study of T cell changes during pregnancy in multiple sclerosis. The CDR3 totals 11 residues. The germline V gene has CDR1 MGHDK and CDR2 SYGVNS. V was pared by 1 base and J by 5 bases, with 2 bases between. Some clones are missing from TCRdb's copy, which holds only in-frame ones; the method was immunoSEQ multiplex PCR. Altogether approximately 59,000 clones are present, roughly 95% being singletons, with the ten largest covering roughly 0.33%. The rearrangement links TRBV25-1 to TRBJ1-2; D unclear. The sequence was collected from a female donor with multiple sclerosis, enrolled in a pregnancy study. The source material was CD4+ T cells from peripheral blood mononuclear cells, sampled before pregnancy. This CDR3 is CASSESYGYTF. As DNA, the CDR3 is TGTGCCAGCAGTGAATCTTATGGCTACACCTTC.